This T cell receptor (beta chain) emerged from a study of siplizumab effects on memory and regulatory T cells. Produced via immunoSEQ multiplex PCR; TCRdb's table is partial and in-frame only. The sample records tens of thousands of clones, 93% being singletons. Unmatched junction bases numbered 4, after V lost 2 bases and J lost 2 bases. Germline CDR1 and CDR2: SGHTA and FQGNSA. The CDR3 consists of 15 residues. The sequencing input was CD8+ T cells sorted from blood. The rearrangement uses TRBV7-2 and TRBJ2-7; 9 nucleotides align to TRBD2. This TCR was recovered from a human donor in good health. The DNA for the CDR3 is TGTGCCAGCAGCTTAATGGGCGGGGGGGCCTACGAGCAGTACTTC. Translating gives CASSLMGGGAYEQYF.